This T cell receptor (beta chain) was captured in a study of response to subunit inactivated influenza vaccine (dated by TCRdb to between 2018 and 2020). For the study in its entirety: To follow how T cells responded to a trivalent subunit inactivated influenza vaccine, the researchers relied on deep quantitative profiling of the T cell receptor repertoire. Study-wide conclusions, independent of this receptor: It was suggested by the authors that each seasonal influenza vaccination may recruit only a limited number of new T cells.

V was cut back by 2 bases and J by 9 bases, leaving a gap of 14 bases between them. Including the terminal cysteine and phenylalanine, the CDR3 comprises 13 residues. Only the CDR3 DNA stays, 39 bases, in frame from base 1. The germline V gene provides CDR1 SQVTM and CDR2 ANQGSEA. Receptor libraries were prepared by RT-PCR. Reads for this sample came from an Illumina HiSeq 2500. TCRdb reprocessed the public reads (quality trimming at Q25 with fastp, clone calling with MiXCR) and kept in-frame beta chains. Every entry covers one CDR3 protein and lists the most common genes and DNA from its rows. Here the sample has over 650,000 distinct CDR3 sequences; approximately 17% occur a single time. The ten largest clones capture 9.5% to 13% of the sample. This clonotype was recorded many times. The clone's antigen remains unknown. Qualities for individual bases were not recorded, and no much larger clone is one base off.

The sample in question was PBMCs from blood, obtained roughly 5 days after vaccination. The chain is assembled from TRBV29-1 and TRBJ2-1, with the D gene not confidently named. The clonotype comes from a man aged 45 to 65 who received an inactivated influenza vaccine. Donor details come from another sample of the same person, matched by shared clones. The CDR3 protein is CSVEPMPRSEQFF. The DNA reads TGCAGCGTTGAACCCATGCCTCGGAGTGAGCAGTTCTTC.